What follows are 21 T cell receptor beta chains derived from one specimen sequenced in a study of T cells in Graves' hyperthyroidism and ophthalmopathy (dated by TCRdb to about 2019). Library preparation used multiplex PCR. Sequencing relied on an Illumina HiSeq 2000. The TCR beta CDR3 regions were amplified from the RNA transcripts. For the first round of RT-PCR on the TCR CDR3, the HTBI primer set was used together with the Qiagen OneStep RT-PCR kit. In TCRdb, the public reads were trimmed at Q25 with fastp and aligned with MiXCR, with productive beta chains retained. Rows are unified per CDR3 protein, each entry keeping the most common DNA and genes. For this sample the table gives 600,000 or so distinct CDR3 sequences, of which 15% to 20% were detected only once. The ten largest clones represent 3.8% of the sample. Material: blood. Receptors were obtained from a woman in her 30s with Graves' hyperthyroidism.

This clonotype has at least ten counts. The V call is TRBV24-1, the J call TRBJ2-7; TRBD2 matches 8 bases. Per germline, CDR1 KGHDR and CDR2 SFDVKD. The trim removed 1 base at V and 1 base at J, leaving 8 bases unmatched. The CDR3 totals 17 residues. CDR3 sequence (DNA): TGTGCCACCAGTGATTTTCCCCAGCGGGAGCTTTCCTACGAGCAGTACTTC. Its protein is CATSDFPQRELSYEQYF.

This clonotype was picked up a small number of times. The chain couples TRBV14 to TRBJ2-4; 13 bases are shared with TRBD2. The CDR3 runs to 17 residues. From germline, CDR1 is SGHDN and CDR2 FVKESK. The V gene end was trimmed by 2 bases and the J gene end by 4 bases; junction bases not matched to a gene: 5. This chain's CDR3 is CASSQITSGRVKNIQYF. CDR3 DNA: TGTGCCAGCAGCCAAATAACTAGCGGGAGGGTAAAAAACATTCAGTACTTC.

V gene TRBV19 combines with J gene TRBJ1-5, with D unresolved. V lost 7 bases and J 4 bases, leaving 8 bases between the germline ends. Per the germline V gene, CDR1 is LNHDA and CDR2 is SQIVND (reference sequence). The CDR3 runs to 12 residues. This chain's CDR3 is CASTTKNQPQHF. CDR3 nucleotide sequence: TGTGCCAGTACTACAAAAAATCAGCCCCAGCATTTT.

This clonotype appeared a few times. This chain connects TRBV19 to TRBJ1-1, with D tentatively TRBD1 (5 bases). V was clipped by 11 bases and J by 7 bases, with 14 bases between them. The CDR3 covers 11 residues. CDR1 and CDR2 (germline): LNHDA, SQIVND (reference sequence). The CDR3 reads CAGGQGFEAFF. Written as DNA, the CDR3 is TGTGCCGGAGGACAAGGGTTTGAAGCTTTCTTT.

The rearrangement uses TRBV4-1 and TRBJ2-1; 13 nucleotides agree with TRBD2. The CDR3 is 15 residues long. CDR1 MGHRA and CDR2 YSYEKL come from the germline V gene. V was pared by 4 bases and J by 8 bases, with 5 bases of the junction left unmatched. The DNA for the CDR3 is TGCGCCAGCAGCCTCGGACTAGCGGGAGCTGATGAGCAGTTCTTC. This gives the protein CASSLGLAGADEQFF.

The sample holds many counts of this clonotype. The chain employs TRBV3-1 and TRBJ2-1; no reliable D call. The germline V gene has CDR1 LGHDT and CDR2 YNNKEL (reference sequence). The CDR3 runs to 16 residues. V was pared by 7 bases and J by 5 bases, with 21 bases between. CDR3 DNA sequence: TGTGCCAGCACCCAGGAAGGGATGGTCCGGGACAATGAGCAGTTCTTC. Its translation: CASTQEGMVRDNEQFF.

This clonotype showed up many times. V gene TRBV10-3 combines with J gene TRBJ2-5; tentative D call: TRBD2 (6 bases). The V end lost 5 bases, the J end lost 11 bases, and 15 bases lay between the germline ends. Germline V gene sequence: CDR1 ENHRY, CDR2 SYGVKD. The CDR3 loop spans 12 amino acids. The CDR3: CAISSHGTLQYF. In DNA, the CDR3 is TGTGCCATCAGTTCACACGGGACTCTTCAGTACTTC.

This clonotype appeared a few times. The rearrangement uses TRBV7-9 and TRBJ2-2; 9 nucleotides agree with TRBD2. The V and J ends lost 5 bases and 5 bases, in that order; junction bases with no gene match: 6. Germline CDR1 SEHNR, CDR2 FQNEAQ (reference sequence). The CDR3 is 15 amino acids. CDR3 sequence (DNA): TGTGCCAGCAGCCAAGGCGGGAGGGTTACCGGGGAGCTGTTTTTT. Its translation is CASSQGGRVTGELFF.

For this clonotype: A much larger clone differs from this one at a single base, so this may be a read error. The J gene is TRBJ2-1, the V gene TRBV20-1, with 9 bases that match TRBD2. This CDR3 is 13 amino acids long. V lost 8 bases, J lost 10 bases, and 12 bases stayed unmatched. Germline CDR1 is DFQATT and CDR2 is SNEGSKA (reference sequence). The CDR3 region is CSPGGSGSHEQFF. In nucleotides, the CDR3 is TGCAGTCCCGGCGGTAGCGGGAGTCACGAGCAGTTCTTC.

The rearrangement joins TRBV28 to TRBJ1-2, with 7 bases aligning to TRBD1. The length of the CDR3 is 13 residues. The V and J ends lost 3 bases and 7 bases, in that order; junction bases with no gene match: 5. CDR1 and CDR2 from the germline V gene are MDHEN and SYDVKM. The DNA for the CDR3 is TGTGCCAGCAGTTTTCGTACAGGGGCTGGCTACACCTTC. Translating it yields CASSFRTGAGYTF.

This clonotype was seen at least ten times. This rearrangement joins TRBV2 to TRBJ1-4; D gene ambiguous. Per the germline V gene, CDR1 is SNHLY and CDR2 is FYNNEI. The CDR3 runs to 15 residues. Trimming removed 1 base at V and 8 bases at J, with 14 bases between. The CDR3 bases are TGTGCCAGCAGTGAAGGTGGATCGGGCCTGGAAAAACTGTTTTTT. Translating gives CASSEGGSGLEKLFF.

Remarks on this clonotype: This could be a read error, since a much larger clone is one nucleotide away. This chain uses TRBV20-1 with TRBJ1-2; D possibly corresponds to TRBD1 (6 bases). In germline, CDR1 is DFQATT, CDR2 SNEGSKA (reference sequence). CDR3 size: 14 residues. Trimming cost V 0 bases and J 4 bases, with 12 bases left between them. In nucleotides, the CDR3 is TGCAGTGCTAGAGATGGGAGGGGGGGCTATGGCTACACCTTC. Its protein product is CSARDGRGGYGYTF.

For this clonotype: At one boundary the junction diverges from the germline segment, which might be a read error. V is TRBV27 and J is TRBJ2-3, with 10 positions matching TRBD2. The germline CDR1 and CDR2 sequences are MNHEY and SMNVEV (reference sequence). The CDR3 runs to 19 residues. The CDR3 coding sequence is TGTGCCGGCAGTTTATTAGGGACAGCTAGCGGGAGTGTGGCAGATACGCAGTATTTT. Residues: CAGSLLGTASGSVADTQYF.

This clonotype showed up many times. The V call is TRBV2, the J call TRBJ2-3; D uncertain. The germline V and J ends were trimmed by 2 bases and 5 bases, with 8 bases remaining between them. The CDR3 length is 13 residues. Germline CDR1 SNHLY, CDR2 FYNNEI. The chain's CDR3 is CASSENRRDTQYF. CDR3 in DNA: TGTGCCAGCAGTGAAAACCGCAGAGATACGCAGTATTTT.

The table lists this clonotype with many counts. The rearrangement links TRBV27 to TRBJ2-1, with D unresolved. Germline V gene data show CDR1 as MNHEY and CDR2 as SMNVEV (reference sequence). Trimming cost V 3 bases and J 5 bases, with 14 bases left between them. This CDR3 region has 15 residues. The CDR3 DNA reads TGTGCCAGCAGTTTTGGCGGTAGTCAGAACAATGAGCAGTTCTTC. Protein sequence: CASSFGGSQNNEQFF.

The V and J genes are TRBV12-3 or TRBV12-4 and TRBJ2-1; D may match TRBD1 or TRBD2 (5 bases each). This CDR3 spans 14 amino acids. V dropped 1 base and J dropped 7 bases, with 11 bases sitting between them. DNA for the CDR3: TGTGCCAGCAGTTTAGAGAGGGGAAAAAATGAGCAGTTCTTC. Translated, it gives CASSLERGKNEQFF.

This rearrangement joins TRBV5-6 to TRBJ2-2; possibly TRBD2 for D (5 bases). There are 15 residues in the CDR3. The germline CDR1 and CDR2 sequences are SGHDT and YYEEEE. Trimming cost V 2 bases and J 7 bases, with 15 bases left between them. CDR3: CASSFTLFGVGELFF. The CDR3 DNA reads TGTGCCAGCAGCTTTACCCTTTTCGGGGTCGGGGAGCTGTTTTTT.

CDR3 DNA: TGTGCCATACCGCAGGCTGACGGTGGCTACACCTTC. Encoded protein: CAIPQADGGYTF. This chain links TRBV11-3 with TRBJ1-2; D is unclear. CDR1 SGHNT and CDR2 YENEEA come from the germline V gene. Deletions cut 10 bases from V and 7 bases from J, with 16 bases between. CDR3 length: 12 amino acids.

The chain employs TRBV7-3 and TRBJ2-6, with D uncertain. The CDR3 consists of 16 residues. Germline V gives CDR1 SGHTA, CDR2 FQGTGA. Trimming took 5 bases from V and 0 from J, leaving 11 bases between them. CDR3 bases: TGTGCCAGCAGCCCTCGGGCCTACTCTGGGGCCAACGTCCTGACTTTC. Translation: CASSPRAYSGANVLTF.

This clonotype was observed a few times. The chain joins TRBV28 to TRBJ2-4, with 12 bases fitting TRBD2. The V segment lost 6 bases and the J segment 8 bases; nucleotides outside the gene matches: 8. Per germline, CDR1 MDHEN and CDR2 SYDVKM. The CDR3 consists of 15 residues. This CDR3 reads CASSPLAGGVDIQYF. CDR3 coding DNA: TGTGCCAGCAGCCCCCTAGCGGGAGGGGTAGACATTCAGTACTTC.

This clonotype showed up just a few times. With a much larger clone just one base away, this may be a read error. The CDR3 nucleotides read TGTGCCAGCACCCCGAGGAGCGGCGTCGCTGAAGCTTTCTTT. This encodes CASTPRSGVAEAFF. The chain links TRBV7-9 to TRBJ1-1; D ambiguous. Germline V gives CDR1 SEHNR, CDR2 FQNEAQ (reference sequence). This CDR3 has 14 residues. Deletions cut 7 bases from V and 6 bases from J, with 18 bases between.